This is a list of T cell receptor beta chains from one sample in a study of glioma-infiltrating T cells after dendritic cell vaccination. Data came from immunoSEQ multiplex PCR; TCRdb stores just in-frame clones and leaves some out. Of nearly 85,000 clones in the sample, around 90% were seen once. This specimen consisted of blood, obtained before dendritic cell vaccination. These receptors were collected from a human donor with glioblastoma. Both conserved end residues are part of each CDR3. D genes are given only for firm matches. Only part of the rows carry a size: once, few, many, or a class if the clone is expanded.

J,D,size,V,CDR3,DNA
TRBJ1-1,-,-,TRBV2,CASSEWSSTEAFF,TGTGCCAGCAGTGAATGGAGTTCCACTGAAGCTTTCTTT
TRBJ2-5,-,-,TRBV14,CASSQGLSGETQYF,TGTGCCAGCAGCCAAGGACTCTCCGGAGAGACCCAGTACTTC
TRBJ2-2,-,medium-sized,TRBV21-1,CASSPNPGEGNTGELFF,TGTGCCAGCAGCCCCAACCCCGGGGAGGGTAACACCGGGGAGCTGTTTTTT
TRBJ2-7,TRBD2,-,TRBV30,CAWRTSGSYEQYF,TGTGCCTGGAGGACTAGCGGGAGCTACGAGCAGTACTTC
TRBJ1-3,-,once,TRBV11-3,CASSLPGRRGNTIYF,TGTGCCAGCAGCTTACCAGGGCGACGTGGAAACACCATATATTTT
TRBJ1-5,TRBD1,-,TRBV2,CASRGTGGAGQPQHF,TGTGCCAGCAGGGGGACAGGGGGCGCGGGTCAGCCCCAGCATTTT
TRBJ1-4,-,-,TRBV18,CASSLSQRQEKLFF,TGTGCCAGCTCACTGTCCCAGAGACAAGAAAAACTGTTTTTT
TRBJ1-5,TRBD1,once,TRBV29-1,CSVRDRGNGQPQHF,TGCAGCGTTCGGGACAGGGGTAACGGACAGCCCCAGCATTTT
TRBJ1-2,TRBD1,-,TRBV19,CASSIYGAGTGYGYTF,TGTGCCAGTAGTATCTATGGGGCCGGGACAGGATATGGCTACACCTTC
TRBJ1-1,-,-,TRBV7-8,CASSLRRDRNTEAFF,TGTGCCAGCAGCCTGAGGCGAGACAGGAACACTGAAGCTTTCTTT
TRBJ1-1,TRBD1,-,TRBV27,CASRGQMNTEAFF,TGTGCCAGCAGGGGACAGATGAACACTGAAGCTTTCTTT
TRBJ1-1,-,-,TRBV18,CASSPRSQNTEAFF,TGTGCCAGCTCACCACGGTCACAGAACACTGAAGCTTTCTTT
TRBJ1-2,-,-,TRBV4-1,CASSQEAQAGNYGYTF,TGCGCCAGCAGCCAAGAAGCTCAGGCGGGTAACTATGGCTACACCTTC
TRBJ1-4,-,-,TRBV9,CASTREATNEKLFF,TGTGCCAGCACCCGCGAGGCAACTAATGAAAAACTGTTTTTT
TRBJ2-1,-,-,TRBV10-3,CAIAAIADNEQFF,TGTGCCATCGCTGCGATCGCGGACAATGAGCAGTTCTTC
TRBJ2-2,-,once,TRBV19,CASNSQEPTLLGELFF,TGTGCCAGTAACTCACAGGAACCAACCCTTCTCGGGGAGCTGTTTTTT
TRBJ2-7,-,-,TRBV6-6,CASSYSSQSYEQYF,TGTGCCAGCAGCTACTCGTCCCAGTCCTACGAGCAGTACTTC
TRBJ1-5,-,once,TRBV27,CASSREGMSNQPQHF,TGTGCCAGCAGTAGGGAGGGAATGAGCAATCAGCCCCAGCATTTT
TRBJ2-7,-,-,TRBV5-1,CASSRSPESYEQYF,TGCGCCAGCAGCCGGAGCCCCGAATCCTACGAGCAGTACTTC
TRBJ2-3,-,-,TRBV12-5,CASGSSSYLPGLTSTDTQYF,TGTGCTAGTGGTTCCTCCTCCTATTTACCGGGACTGACTAGCACAGATACGCAGTATTTT
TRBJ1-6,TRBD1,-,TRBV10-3,CAISESTGGNSPLHF,TGTGCCATCAGTGAGTCGACAGGGGGAAATTCACCCCTCCACTTT
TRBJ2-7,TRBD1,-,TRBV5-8,CASSYGTGISYEQYF,TGTGCCAGCAGCTACGGGACAGGGATTTCCTACGAGCAGTACTTC
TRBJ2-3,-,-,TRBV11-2,CASSAGTVDTQYF,TGTGCCAGCAGCGCCGGGACTGTGGATACGCAGTATTTT
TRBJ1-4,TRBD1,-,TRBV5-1,CASSSYARTGVNEKLFF,TGCGCCAGCAGCTCCTATGCGAGGACAGGAGTGAATGAAAAACTGTTTTTT
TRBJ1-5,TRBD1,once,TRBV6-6,CASSGTGALTSQPQHF,TGTGCCAGCAGCGGGACAGGGGCCCTAACCTCTCAGCCCCAGCATTTT
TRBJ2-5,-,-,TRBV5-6,CASSLEWTEQYF,TGTGCCAGCAGCTTGGAGTGGACTGAGCAGTACTTC
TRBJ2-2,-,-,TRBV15,CATSGGRGPARGELFF,TGTGCCACCAGCGGGGGCAGGGGACCGGCGAGGGGGGAGCTGTTTTTT
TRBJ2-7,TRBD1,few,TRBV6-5,CASSYRTGTGGYEQYF,TGTGCCAGCAGTTACCGAACCGGGACAGGGGGCTACGAGCAGTACTTC
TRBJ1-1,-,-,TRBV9,CASSAQVMNTEAFF,TGTGCCAGCAGCGCACAGGTCATGAACACTGAAGCTTTCTTT
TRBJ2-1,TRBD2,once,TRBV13,CASSRGLAAYNEQFF,TGTGCCAGCAGCCGCGGACTAGCGGCTTACAATGAGCAGTTCTTC
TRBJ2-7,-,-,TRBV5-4,CASSLDRAYEQYF,TGTGCCAGCAGCTTGGACAGGGCCTACGAGCAGTACTTC
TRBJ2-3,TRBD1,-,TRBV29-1,CSVEGDRGFTDTQYF,TGCAGCGTTGAAGGTGACAGGGGATTCACAGATACGCAGTATTTT
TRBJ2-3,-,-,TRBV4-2,CASSQLPGSVTDTQYF,TGTGCCAGCAGCCAGCTACCGGGATCGGTCACAGATACGCAGTATTTT
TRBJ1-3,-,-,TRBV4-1,CASSQGRTSGNTIYF,TGCGCCAGCAGCCAAGGGAGGACCTCTGGAAACACCATATATTTT
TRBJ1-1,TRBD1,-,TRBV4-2,CASSPDRESAFF,TGTGCCAGCAGCCCAGACAGGGAATCAGCTTTCTTT
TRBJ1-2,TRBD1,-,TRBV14,CASSQGQGFGYTF,TGTGCCAGCAGCCAAGGACAGGGATTTGGCTACACCTTC
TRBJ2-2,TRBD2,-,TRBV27,CASSLVSGAAGELFF,TGTGCCAGCAGTTTAGTAAGCGGGGCAGCCGGGGAGCTGTTTTTT
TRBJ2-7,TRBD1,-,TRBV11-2,CASSPGQGRYEQYF,TGTGCCAGCAGCCCCGGACAGGGGAGATACGAGCAGTACTTC
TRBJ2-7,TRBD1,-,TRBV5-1,CASSLDGTGEQYF,TGCGCCAGCAGCTTGGATGGGACAGGGGAGCAGTACTTC
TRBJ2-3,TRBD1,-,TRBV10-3,CAISDGTGTDTQYF,TGTGCCATCAGTGACGGGACAGGCACAGATACGCAGTATTTT
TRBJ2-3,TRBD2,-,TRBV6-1,CASSLGGAVADTQYF,TGTGCCAGCAGTCTGGGAGGGGCGGTCGCAGATACGCAGTATTTT
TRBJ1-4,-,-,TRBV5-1,CASSLAGTTNEKLFF,TGCGCCAGCAGCTTGGCCGGGACAACTAATGAAAAACTGTTTTTT
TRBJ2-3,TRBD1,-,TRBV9,CASSVATEGTGADTQYF,TGTGCCAGCAGCGTAGCTACGGAGGGGACAGGGGCCGATACGCAGTATTTT
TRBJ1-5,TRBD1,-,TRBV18,CASSGQGNQPQHF,TGTGCCAGCTCAGGACAGGGCAATCAGCCCCAGCATTTT
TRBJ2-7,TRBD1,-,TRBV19,CASSIGRGPYEQYF,TGTGCCAGTAGTATCGGCAGGGGGCCCTACGAGCAGTACTTC
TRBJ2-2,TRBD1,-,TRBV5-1,CASSLGQTNTGELFF,TGCGCCAGCAGCCTGGGACAGACGAACACCGGGGAGCTGTTTTTT